Below, 2 T cell receptor beta chains from the same sample are listed, as sequenced in a study of T cell responses to AZD1222 COVID-19 vaccine (dated by TCRdb to about 2021). The library was produced with the immunoSEQ multiplex PCR assay. Here the immuneACCESS table is served through TCRdb, limited to in-frame sequences with V and J called. Missing clones are a known gap in these copies; in checked studies unresolved V genes cover under half, and the rest lacks a known reason. The table for this sample lists 100,000 to 150,000 clones; around nine tenths of them were counted only once. Of the sample, approximately 1.2% is held by the ten largest clones. The label giving this sample's time point can be read as: about 28 days (+/-7) after the second vaccine dose. Specimen: peripheral blood, collected 28 days after the second AZD1222 dose. These TCRs come from an adult who received the AZD1222 COVID-19 vaccine.

This clone appeared once. The rearrangement uses TRBV7-7 and TRBJ1-6, with unresolved D. With 0 bases removed from V and 7 bases from J, the gap between germline ends came to 4 bases. Germline V gives CDR1 SSHAT, CDR2 FNYEAQ (reference sequence). The CDR3 loop spans 13 amino acids. This CDR3 is CASSLAPNSPLHF. The CDR3, as DNA: TGTGCCAGCAGCTTAGCGCCGAATTCACCCCTCCACTTT.

This clone has a single count. The gene calls are TRBV18 and TRBJ2-5; TRBD1 matches 9 bases. CDR3 length equals 17 residues. V trimming: 4 bases; J trimming: 3 bases; junction bases outside the gene matches: 12. The V gene's germline CDR1 is KGHSH and CDR2 LQKENI. CDR3 DNA sequence: TGTGCCAGCTCACTCTCCCCAGCCGGGACAGGGAAAGAGACCCAGTACTTC. Translated: CASSLSPAGTGKETQYF. Combining the CDR3 with reference TRBV18 and TRBJ2-5 gives the whole variable domain NAGVMQNPRHLVRRRGQEARLRCSPMKGHSHVYWYRQLPEEGLKFMVYLQKENIIDESGMPKERFSAEFPKEGPSILRIQQVVRGDSAAYFCASSLSPAGTGKETQYFGPGTRLLVL.